The 21 T cell receptor beta chains given below trace back to one sample, sequenced in a study of cytomegalovirus exposure and HLA in healthy donors. The study ran its PCR with 60 Vbeta and 13 Jbeta primers. TCRdb keeps only in-frame clones here, not all; method: immunoSEQ multiplex PCR. The profile covers 87,000 or so clones, with less than 10% appearing a single time and 2.3% taken by the ten largest. The sample was PBMCs. These receptors were taken from a man aged 50 to 60 in good health and CMV-seronegative.

This clone has just a few counts. The V gene is TRBV15, the J gene TRBJ2-7, with a possible D match to TRBD1 (6 bases). V was cut by 0 bases and J by 2 bases, with 8 bases left in between. CDR3 length equals 14 residues. The germline V gene has CDR1 LNHNV and CDR2 YYDKDF (reference sequence). In DNA, the CDR3 is TGTGCCACCAGCAGAGACAGGGGACCCTACGAGCAGTACTTC. This translates into CATSRDRGPYEQYF.

This clone was recorded a few times. The chain couples TRBV28 to TRBJ1-2; 7 bases line up with TRBD1. CDR3 length: 14 residues. Germline V gene sequence: CDR1 MDHEN, CDR2 SYDVKM. Unmatched junction bases numbered 5, after V lost 6 bases and J lost 1 base. CDR3 protein: CASRTGTINYGYTF. CDR3 coding DNA: TGTGCCAGCAGGACAGGGACGATTAACTATGGCTACACCTTC.

The gene calls are TRBV6-1 and TRBJ2-3, with D unclear. Germline CDR1 MNHNS, CDR2 SASEGT. This CDR3 comprises 11 residues. Trimming shortened V by 2 bases and J by 8 bases, and 5 bases separated the two germline ends. CDR3 sequence (DNA): TGTGCCAGCAGTGAATTAGTTACGCAGTATTTT. It codes for CASSELVTQYF.

The chain has TRBV10-3 and TRBJ2-6; D may be TRBD1 (5 bases). V was cut by 4 bases and J by 1 base, with 11 bases left in between. There are 16 residues in the CDR3. The germline gives CDR1 ENHRY, CDR2 SYGVKD. The CDR3 nucleotides are TGTGCCATCAGTGGCCTGGGGCAATCTGGGGCCAACGTCCTGACTTTC. This encodes CAISGLGQSGANVLTF.

This chain links TRBV9 with TRBJ2-1; perhaps TRBD2 as D (5 bases). Trimming removed 6 bases at V and 4 bases at J, with 14 bases between. This CDR3 contains 14 residues. Germline CDR1 is SGDLS and CDR2 is YYNGEE. The chain's CDR3 is CASTPMTNYNEQFF. CDR3 DNA: TGTGCCAGCACCCCGATGACTAATTACAATGAGCAGTTCTTC.

This clone was found a few times. The V call is TRBV7-2, the J call TRBJ1-5, with D unresolved. Germline CDR1 reads SGHTA; CDR2 reads FQGNSA. The V gene lost 4 bases and the J gene lost 6 bases, with 13 bases spanning the gap. This CDR3 is 14 amino acids long. The CDR3 spells CASSSVGGIQPQHF. The CDR3 DNA sequence: TGTGCCAGCAGCTCCGTCGGCGGTATTCAGCCCCAGCATTTT. The entire variable domain, with the rest obtained from reference TRBV7-2 and TRBJ1-5, is as follows: GAGVSQSPSNKVTEKGKDVELRCDPISGHTALYWYRQSLGQGLEFLIYFQGNSAPDKSGLPSDRFSAERTGGSVSTLTIQRTQQEDSAVYLCASSSVGGIQPQHFGDGTRLSIL.

The rearrangement uses TRBV5-1 and TRBJ1-6, with 9 bases lining up with TRBD1. This CDR3 contains 14 residues. CDR1 and CDR2 from the germline V gene are SGHRS and YFSETQ. V was clipped by 2 bases and J by 10 bases; unmatched bases: 4. In nucleotides, the CDR3 is TGCGCCAGCAGCTTACAGGGGGCAGGGTCACCCCTCCACTTT. It is translated as CASSLQGAGSPLHF.

The chain is built from TRBV28 and TRBJ2-1; D not resolved. With 2 bases removed from V and 9 bases from J, the gap between germline ends came to 11 bases. CDR1 and CDR2 from the germline V gene are MDHEN and SYDVKM. The CDR3 is made up of 13 amino acids. CDR3 in amino acids: CASSLTPVREQFF. The DNA for the CDR3 is TGTGCCAGCAGTTTAACTCCCGTGCGTGAGCAGTTCTTC.

This clone was observed a single time. CDR3 nucleotide sequence: TGTGCCAGCCAACTAGCGGGAGTATACGAGCAGTACTTC. Its protein is CASQLAGVYEQYF. The gene calls are TRBV11-2 and TRBJ2-7; TRBD2 aligns across 11 bases. The germline gives CDR1 SGHAT, CDR2 FQNNGV. With 8 bases clipped from V and 4 bases from J, the junction kept 4 bases outside the gene matches. The CDR3 totals 13 residues.

This chain links TRBV11-1 with TRBJ2-5; D perhaps matches TRBD1 (6 bases). Germline V gene data show CDR1 as SGHAT and CDR2 as FQDESV (reference sequence). The CDR3 is made up of 15 amino acids. V lost 1 base to trimming and J lost 1 base, with 10 bases between them. The CDR3 spells CASSLGRGGQETQYF. For the CDR3, the DNA is TGTGCCAGCAGCTTAGGACGAGGGGGCCAAGAGACCCAGTACTTC.

V gene TRBV5-4 combines with J gene TRBJ1-5; the D gene is possibly TRBD1 (6 bases). The CDR3 consists of 16 residues. V was cut by 0 bases and J by 2 bases, with 12 bases left in between. Germline V CDR1 and CDR2: SGHNT, YYREEE (reference sequence). The CDR3 DNA reads as TGTGCCAGCAGCTTGGGGGGGGGCGCAGGCAATCAGCCCCAGCATTTT. It translates to CASSLGGGAGNQPQHF.

The chain combines TRBV28 with TRBJ2-1; a possible D gene is TRBD2 (6 bases). This CDR3 contains 15 residues. Germline values: CDR1 MDHEN, CDR2 SYDVKM. V was shortened by 5 bases and J by 0 bases, with 11 bases between the two germline ends. CDR3 DNA: TGTGCCAGCAGTGGGGAGGTGAGCTCCTACAATGAGCAGTTCTTC. It yields the protein CASSGEVSSYNEQFF.

This clone was counted between two and nine times. The J gene is TRBJ2-2, the V gene TRBV5-6, with D maybe TRBD1 (6 bases). This CDR3 comprises 18 residues. The V end was cut by 2 bases, the J end by 2 bases, with 19 bases between. Germline assignment: CDR1 SGHDT and CDR2 YYEEEE. The CDR3, as DNA: TGTGCCAGCAGCTTAATTCCTGGAGGACAGCTAAACACCGGGGAGCTGTTTTTT. Protein: CASSLIPGGQLNTGELFF. Full variable domain (outside the CDR3, taken from reference TRBV5-6 and TRBJ2-2): DAGVTQSPTHLIKTRGQQVTLRCSPKSGHDTVSWYQQALGQGPQFIFQYYEEEERQRGNFPDRFSGHQFPNYSSELNVNALLLGDSALYLCASSLIPGGQLNTGELFFGEGSRLTVL.

The chain is built from TRBV2 and TRBJ1-6, with a weak D call TRBD1 (6 bases). This CDR3 comprises 15 residues. V dropped 4 bases and J dropped 8 bases, with 15 bases sitting between them. Germline CDR1 SNHLY, CDR2 FYNNEI. The DNA of the CDR3 is TGTGCCAGCAGTGCGGCCAGGGGAGTCGATTCACCCCTCCACTTT. Amino acid sequence: CASSAARGVDSPLHF.

This clone has just a few counts. The gene calls are TRBV5-1 and TRBJ1-2, with 7 bases identical to TRBD1. V lost 1 base to trimming and J lost 6 bases; unmatched junction nucleotides: 9. The CDR3 has 15 amino acids. Per germline, CDR1 SGHRS and CDR2 YFSETQ. This CDR3 reads CASSLYTGEADGYTF. CDR3 DNA: TGCGCCAGCAGCTTGTATACAGGGGAAGCGGATGGCTACACCTTC.

This chain joins TRBV9 and TRBJ2-7; TRBD2 aligns across 7 bases. The CDR3 has 15 residues. V lost 0 bases, J lost 3 bases, and 6 bases stayed unmatched. The germline gives CDR1 SGDLS, CDR2 YYNGEE. The CDR3 protein is CASSVAGGGGYEQYF. In DNA form, the CDR3 reads TGTGCCAGCAGCGTAGCGGGGGGAGGCGGCTACGAGCAGTACTTC.

This clone appeared a few times. The rearrangement uses TRBV5-1 and TRBJ1-3; TRBD1 agrees at 7 bases. CDR1 is SGHRS, CDR2 YFSETQ, per germline. The J segment lost 3 bases and the V segment lost 4 bases, leaving 13 bases of the junction unmatched. This CDR3 contains 17 residues. In DNA, the CDR3 is TGCGCCAGCAGCCCTCGACAGGGACAGCTTGTTGGAAACACCATATATTTT. It specifies CASSPRQGQLVGNTIYF.

This clone was counted only a few times. The chain is built from TRBV10-3 and TRBJ1-2; D is perhaps TRBD1 (6 bases). The germline V gene encodes CDR1 ENHRY and CDR2 SYGVKD. Trimming removed 7 bases at V and 3 bases at J, with 15 bases between. The CDR3 sequence is 14 residues long. CDR3 loop: CAINRQDNDYGYTF. The CDR3 DNA reads as TGTGCCATCAACCGACAGGACAATGACTATGGCTACACCTTC.

This chain connects TRBV6-6 to TRBJ2-1, with 7 nucleotides matching TRBD2. Germline V gives CDR1 MNHNY, CDR2 SVGAGI (reference sequence). V was clipped by 2 bases and J by 0 bases; unmatched bases: 4. The CDR3 is made up of 16 amino acids. CDR3 amino acids: CASSYTRGSSYNEQFF. CDR3 bases: TGTGCCAGCAGTTACACGCGGGGGAGCTCCTACAATGAGCAGTTCTTC.

The chain employs TRBV28 and TRBJ1-1; D not certain. CDR3 size: 16 residues. CDR1 is MDHEN, CDR2 SYDVKM, per germline. Between the trimmed V and J ends, which lost 4 bases and 1 base, there was a span of 16 bases. The CDR3 sequence: CASSYPSSGSNTEAFF. In DNA form, the CDR3 reads TGTGCCAGCAGTTACCCATCCTCGGGTTCGAACACTGAAGCTTTCTTT. Combining the CDR3 with reference TRBV28 and TRBJ1-1 gives the whole variable domain DVKVTQSSRYLVKRTGEKVFLECVQDMDHENMFWYRQDPGLGLRLIYFSYDVKMKEKGDIPEGYSVSREKKERFSLILESASTNQTSMYLCASSYPSSGSNTEAFFGQGTRLTVV.

In this sample, this clone turned up a few times. The J gene is TRBJ1-1, the V gene TRBV13; D possibly corresponds to TRBD1 (6 bases). Germline CDR1 reads PRHDT; CDR2 reads FYEKMQ (reference sequence). The CDR3 has 13 amino acids. Trimming shortened V by 8 bases and J by 1 base, and 11 bases separated the two germline ends. The CDR3 spells CASLGQRNTEAFF. In DNA form, the CDR3 reads TGTGCCAGCTTAGGACAGAGGAACACTGAAGCTTTCTTT.